This T cell receptor beta chain comes out of a study of human T cells and chemical hapten exposure. For the study at large: The study enrolled mostly female patients with alopecia areata, totalis or universalis. Study-level findings and limits: A positive correlation with patch test score was shown by PT1 expanded TCR counts. With regard to DPC sensitization, TCRs above 1 in 1000 frequency did not change.

The CDR3 has 13 amino acids. V lost 6 bases, J lost 3 bases, and 11 bases lay in between. This clonotype has at least ten counts. Its antigen is still unknown. Time point defined: patch test 2, 6 weeks after DPC sensitization. Described treatment: therapeutic diphenylcyclopropenone sensitization with weekly scalp DPC. TCRdb analysed the RACE reads with MiXCR anew, one entry per CDR3 protein. The data contain over 85,000 distinct CDR3 sequences, 7.5% to 10% of them singletons. The chain is built from TRBV12-3 or TRBV12-4 and TRBJ2-5; the D gene is possibly TRBD1 (6 bases). This material consisted of whole blood, taken in connection with sensitization to the hapten diphenylcyclopropenone (DPC). This clonotype was sampled from a woman between 40 and 55 years old with alopecia areata. Some clones in this sample may be carry-over from other donors' samples. The CDR3 region is CASSYRVEETQYF. The CDR3 DNA is TGTGCCAGCAGCTACAGGGTAGAAGAGACCCAGTACTTC.